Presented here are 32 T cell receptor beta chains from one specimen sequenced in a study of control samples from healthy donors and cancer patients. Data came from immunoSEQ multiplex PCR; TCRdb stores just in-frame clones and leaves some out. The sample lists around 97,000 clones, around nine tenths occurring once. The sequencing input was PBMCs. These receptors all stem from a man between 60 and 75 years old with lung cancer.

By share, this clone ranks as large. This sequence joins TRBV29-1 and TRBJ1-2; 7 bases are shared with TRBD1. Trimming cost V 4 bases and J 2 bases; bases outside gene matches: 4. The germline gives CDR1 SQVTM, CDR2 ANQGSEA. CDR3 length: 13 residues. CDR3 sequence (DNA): TGCAGCGTTGGGGACAGTGTGAACTATGGCTACACCTTC. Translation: CSVGDSVNYGYTF.

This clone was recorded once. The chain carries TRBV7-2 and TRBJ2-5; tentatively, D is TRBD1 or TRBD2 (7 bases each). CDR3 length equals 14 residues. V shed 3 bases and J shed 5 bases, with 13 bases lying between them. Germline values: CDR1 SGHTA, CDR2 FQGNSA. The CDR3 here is CASSLGGGKETQYF. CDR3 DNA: TGTGCCAGCAGCTTGGGAGGGGGCAAGGAGACCCAGTACTTC. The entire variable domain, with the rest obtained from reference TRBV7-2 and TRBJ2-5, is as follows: GAGVSQSPSNKVTEKGKDVELRCDPISGHTALYWYRQSLGQGLEFLIYFQGNSAPDKSGLPSDRFSAERTGGSVSTLTIQRTQQEDSAVYLCASSLGGGKETQYFGPGTRLLVL.

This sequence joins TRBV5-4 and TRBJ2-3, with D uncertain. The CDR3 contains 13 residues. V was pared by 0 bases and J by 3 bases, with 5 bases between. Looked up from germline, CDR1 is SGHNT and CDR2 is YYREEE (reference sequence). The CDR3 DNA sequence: TGTGCCAGCAGCTTGGTGCGGACAGATACGCAGTATTTT. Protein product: CASSLVRTDTQYF.

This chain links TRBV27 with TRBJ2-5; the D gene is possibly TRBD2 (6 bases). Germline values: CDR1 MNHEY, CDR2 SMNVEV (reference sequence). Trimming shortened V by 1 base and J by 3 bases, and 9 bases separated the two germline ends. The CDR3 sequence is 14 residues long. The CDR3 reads CASSLLGGEETQYF. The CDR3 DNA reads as TGTGCCAGCAGTTTATTGGGGGGAGAAGAGACCCAGTACTTC.

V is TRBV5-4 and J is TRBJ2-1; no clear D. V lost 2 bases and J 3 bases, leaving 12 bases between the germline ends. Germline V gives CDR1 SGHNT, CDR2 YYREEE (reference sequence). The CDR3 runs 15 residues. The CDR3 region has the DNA TGTGCCAGCAGCTTAAGCGTAGGATTCTACAATGAGCAGTTCTTC. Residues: CASSLSVGFYNEQFF.

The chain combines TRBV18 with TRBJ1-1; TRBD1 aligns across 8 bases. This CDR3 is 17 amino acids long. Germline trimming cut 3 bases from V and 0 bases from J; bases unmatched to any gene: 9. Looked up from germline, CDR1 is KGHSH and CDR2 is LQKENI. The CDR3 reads CASSPTWGQAMNTEAFF. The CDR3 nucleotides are TGTGCCAGCTCACCCACCTGGGGACAGGCGATGAACACTGAAGCTTTCTTT. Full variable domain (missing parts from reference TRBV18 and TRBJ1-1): NAGVMQNPRHLVRRRGQEARLRCSPMKGHSHVYWYRQLPEEGLKFMVYLQKENIIDESGMPKERFSAEFPKEGPSILRIQQVVRGDSAAYFCASSPTWGQAMNTEAFFGQGTRLTVV.

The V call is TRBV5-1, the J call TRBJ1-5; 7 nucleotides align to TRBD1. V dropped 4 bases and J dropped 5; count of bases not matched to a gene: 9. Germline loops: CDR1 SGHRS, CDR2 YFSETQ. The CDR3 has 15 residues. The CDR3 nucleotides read TGCGCCAGCAGCCCGATTGGGACAGCGGATCAGCCCCAGCATTTT. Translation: CASSPIGTADQPQHF.

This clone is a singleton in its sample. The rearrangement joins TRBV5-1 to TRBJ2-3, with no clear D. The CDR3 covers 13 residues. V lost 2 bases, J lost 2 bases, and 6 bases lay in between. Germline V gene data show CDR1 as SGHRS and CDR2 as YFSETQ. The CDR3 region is CASSFESTDTQYF. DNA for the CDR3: TGCGCCAGCAGCTTTGAATCCACAGATACGCAGTATTTT.

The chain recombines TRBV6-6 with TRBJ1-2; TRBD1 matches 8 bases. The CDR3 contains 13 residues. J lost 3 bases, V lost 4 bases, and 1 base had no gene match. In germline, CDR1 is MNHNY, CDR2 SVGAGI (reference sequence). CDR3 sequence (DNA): TGTGCCAGCAGTTCGACAGGGGACTATGGCTACACCTTC. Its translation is CASSSTGDYGYTF.

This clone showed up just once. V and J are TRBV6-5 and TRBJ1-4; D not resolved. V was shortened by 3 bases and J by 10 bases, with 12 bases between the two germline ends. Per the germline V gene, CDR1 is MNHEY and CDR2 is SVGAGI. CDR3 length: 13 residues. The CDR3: CASSYGGWAKLFF. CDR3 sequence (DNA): TGTGCCAGCAGTTATGGTGGGTGGGCAAAACTGTTTTTT.

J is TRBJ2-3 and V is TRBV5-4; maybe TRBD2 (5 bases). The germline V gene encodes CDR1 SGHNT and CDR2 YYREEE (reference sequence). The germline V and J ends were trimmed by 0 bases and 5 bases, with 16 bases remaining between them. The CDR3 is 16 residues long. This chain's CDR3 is CASSLGWSAEGDTQYF. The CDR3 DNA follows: TGTGCCAGCAGCTTGGGATGGAGTGCAGAGGGAGATACGCAGTATTTT.

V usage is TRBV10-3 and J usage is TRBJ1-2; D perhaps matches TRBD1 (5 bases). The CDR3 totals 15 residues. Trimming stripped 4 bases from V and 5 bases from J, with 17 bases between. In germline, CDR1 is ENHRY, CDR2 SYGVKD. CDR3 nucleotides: TGTGCCATCAGTGGGCTCACCGGGACGAGTTATGGCTACACCTTC. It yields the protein CAISGLTGTSYGYTF.

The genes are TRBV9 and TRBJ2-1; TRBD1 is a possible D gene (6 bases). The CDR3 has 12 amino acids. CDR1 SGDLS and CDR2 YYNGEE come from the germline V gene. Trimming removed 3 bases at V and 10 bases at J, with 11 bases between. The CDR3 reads CASSANQGEQFF. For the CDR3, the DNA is TGTGCCAGCAGCGCTAATCAGGGGGAGCAGTTCTTC.

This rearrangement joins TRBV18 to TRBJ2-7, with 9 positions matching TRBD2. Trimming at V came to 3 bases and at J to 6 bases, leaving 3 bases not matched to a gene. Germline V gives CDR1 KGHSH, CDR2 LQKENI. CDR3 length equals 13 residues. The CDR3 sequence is CASSPGLASEQYV. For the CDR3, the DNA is TGTGCCAGCTCACCGGGACTAGCTAGCGAGCAGTACGTC.

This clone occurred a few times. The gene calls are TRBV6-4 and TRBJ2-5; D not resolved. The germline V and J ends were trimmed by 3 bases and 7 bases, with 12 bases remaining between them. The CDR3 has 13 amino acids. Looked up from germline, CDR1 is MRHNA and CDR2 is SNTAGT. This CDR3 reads CASSESELGTQYF. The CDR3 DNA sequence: TGTGCCAGCAGTGAATCCGAGTTAGGGACCCAGTACTTC.

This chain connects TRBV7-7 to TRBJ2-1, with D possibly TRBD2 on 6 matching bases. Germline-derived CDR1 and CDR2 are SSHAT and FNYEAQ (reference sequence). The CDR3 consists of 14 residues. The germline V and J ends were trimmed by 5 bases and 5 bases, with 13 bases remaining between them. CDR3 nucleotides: TGTGCCAGCAGCCCGGGACTCGGGAACAATGAGCAGTTCTTC. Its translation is CASSPGLGNNEQFF.

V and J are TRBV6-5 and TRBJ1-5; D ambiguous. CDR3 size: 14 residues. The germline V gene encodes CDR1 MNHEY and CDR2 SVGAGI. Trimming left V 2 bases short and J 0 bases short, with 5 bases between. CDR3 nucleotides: TGTGCCAGCAGTTACCATGGTAGCAATCAGCCCCAGCATTTT. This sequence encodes CASSYHGSNQPQHF.

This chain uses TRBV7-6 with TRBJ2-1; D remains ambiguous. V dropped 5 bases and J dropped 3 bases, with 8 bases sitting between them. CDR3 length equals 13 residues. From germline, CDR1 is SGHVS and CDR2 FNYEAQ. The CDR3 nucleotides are TGTGCCAGCAGCCTAGGTAGCTACAATGAGCAGTTCTTC. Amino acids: CASSLGSYNEQFF.

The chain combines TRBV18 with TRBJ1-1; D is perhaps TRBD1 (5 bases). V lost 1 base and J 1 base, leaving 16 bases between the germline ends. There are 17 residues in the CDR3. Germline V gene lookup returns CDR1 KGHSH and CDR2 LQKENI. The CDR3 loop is CASSPHAGHGGNTEAFF. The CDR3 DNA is TGTGCCAGCTCACCACACGCGGGGCACGGGGGGAACACTGAAGCTTTCTTT.

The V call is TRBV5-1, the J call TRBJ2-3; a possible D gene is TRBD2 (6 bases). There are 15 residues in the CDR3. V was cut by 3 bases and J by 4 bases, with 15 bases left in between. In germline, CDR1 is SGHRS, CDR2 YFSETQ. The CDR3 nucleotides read TGCGCCAGCAGCTCCTGGGAGGCGGAGCCAGATACGCAGTATTTT. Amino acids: CASSSWEAEPDTQYF.

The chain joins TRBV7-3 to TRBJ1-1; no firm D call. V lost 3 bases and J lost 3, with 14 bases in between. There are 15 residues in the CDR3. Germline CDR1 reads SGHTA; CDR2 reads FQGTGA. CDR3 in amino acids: CASSLTPENHTEAFF. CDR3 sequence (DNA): TGTGCCAGCAGCTTGACCCCGGAGAATCACACTGAAGCTTTCTTT.

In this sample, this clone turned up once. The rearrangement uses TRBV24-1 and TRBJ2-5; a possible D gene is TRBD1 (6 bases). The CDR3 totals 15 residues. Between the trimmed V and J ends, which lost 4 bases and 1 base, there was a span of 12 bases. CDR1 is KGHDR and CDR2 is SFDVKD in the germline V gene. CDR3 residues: CATSDPTTGQETQYF. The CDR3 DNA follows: TGTGCCACCAGTGACCCAACGACAGGCCAAGAGACCCAGTACTTC.

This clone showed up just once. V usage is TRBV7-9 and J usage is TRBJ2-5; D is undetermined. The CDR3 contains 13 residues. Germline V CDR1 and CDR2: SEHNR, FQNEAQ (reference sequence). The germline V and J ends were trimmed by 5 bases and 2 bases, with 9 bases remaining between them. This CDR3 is CASSLRLQETQYF. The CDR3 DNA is TGTGCCAGCAGCCTCAGATTACAAGAGACCCAGTACTTC.

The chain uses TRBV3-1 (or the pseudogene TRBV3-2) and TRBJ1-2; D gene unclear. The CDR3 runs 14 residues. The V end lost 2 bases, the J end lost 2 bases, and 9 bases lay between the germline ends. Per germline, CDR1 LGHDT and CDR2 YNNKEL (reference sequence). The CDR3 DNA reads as TGTGCCAGCAGCCAACGGACTGTCAACTATGGCTACACCTTC. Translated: CASSQRTVNYGYTF.

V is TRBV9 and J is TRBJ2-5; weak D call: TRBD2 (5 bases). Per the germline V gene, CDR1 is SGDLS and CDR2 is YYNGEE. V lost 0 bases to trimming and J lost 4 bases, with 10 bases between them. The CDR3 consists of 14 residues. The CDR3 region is CASSVGLGGETQYF. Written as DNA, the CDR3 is TGTGCCAGCAGCGTAGGCCTCGGAGGAGAGACCCAGTACTTC.

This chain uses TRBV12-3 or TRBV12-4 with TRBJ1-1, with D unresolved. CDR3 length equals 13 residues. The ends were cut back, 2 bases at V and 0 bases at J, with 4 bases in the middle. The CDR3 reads CASSLRVNTEAFF. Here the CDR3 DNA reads TGTGCCAGCAGTTTAAGAGTGAACACTGAAGCTTTCTTT.

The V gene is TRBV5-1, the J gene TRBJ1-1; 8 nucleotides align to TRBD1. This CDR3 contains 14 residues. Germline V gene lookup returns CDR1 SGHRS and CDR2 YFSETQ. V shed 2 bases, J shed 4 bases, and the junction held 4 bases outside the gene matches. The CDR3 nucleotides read TGCGCCAGCAGCTTCAATACAGGGGGCACTGAAGCTTTCTTT. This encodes CASSFNTGGTEAFF.

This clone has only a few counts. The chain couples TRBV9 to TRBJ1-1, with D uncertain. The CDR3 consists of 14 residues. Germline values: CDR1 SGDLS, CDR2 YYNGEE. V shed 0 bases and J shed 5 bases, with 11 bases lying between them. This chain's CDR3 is CASSVAGLLTEAFF. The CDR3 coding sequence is TGTGCCAGCAGCGTAGCCGGCTTATTAACTGAAGCTTTCTTT. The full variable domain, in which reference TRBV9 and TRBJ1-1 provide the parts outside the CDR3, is DSGVTQTPKHLITATGQRVTLRCSPRSGDLSVYWYQQSLDQGLQFLIQYYNGEERAKGNILERFSAQQFPDLHSELNLSSLELGDSALYFCASSVAGLLTEAFFGQGTRLTVV.

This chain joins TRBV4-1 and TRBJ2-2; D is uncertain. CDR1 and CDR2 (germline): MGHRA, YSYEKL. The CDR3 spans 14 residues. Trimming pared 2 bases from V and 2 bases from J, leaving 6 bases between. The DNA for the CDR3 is TGCGCCAGCAGCCAACAGACCAACACCGGGGAGCTGTTTTTT. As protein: CASSQQTNTGELFF.

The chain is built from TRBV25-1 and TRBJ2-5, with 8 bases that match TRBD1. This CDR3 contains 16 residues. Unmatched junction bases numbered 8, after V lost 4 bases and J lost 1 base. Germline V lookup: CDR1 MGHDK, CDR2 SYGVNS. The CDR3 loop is CASSGPTGVPQETQYF. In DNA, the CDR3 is TGTGCCAGCAGTGGCCCGACAGGGGTACCCCAAGAGACCCAGTACTTC.

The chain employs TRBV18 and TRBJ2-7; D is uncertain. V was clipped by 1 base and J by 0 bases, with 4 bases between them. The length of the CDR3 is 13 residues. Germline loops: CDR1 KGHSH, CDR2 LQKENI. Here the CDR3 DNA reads TGTGCCAGCTCACCACAGAACTCCTACGAGCAGTACGTC. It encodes CASSPQNSYEQYV.

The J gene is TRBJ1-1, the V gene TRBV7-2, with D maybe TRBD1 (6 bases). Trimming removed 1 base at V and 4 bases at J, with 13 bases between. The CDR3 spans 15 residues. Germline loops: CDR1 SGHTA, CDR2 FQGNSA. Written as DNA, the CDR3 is TGTGCCAGCAGCTTAGTGACAGGAGCAGGCACTGAAGCTTTCTTT. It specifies CASSLVTGAGTEAFF.